A selection of T cell receptor beta chains follows, all from one sample in a study of T cell responses to AZD1222 COVID-19 vaccine. Using immunoSEQ multiplex PCR, the repertoire was profiled, and TCRdb retains in-frame clones only, with some absent. The data show more than 85,000 clones, around 92% seen once. Sequences were derived from peripheral blood, sampled on day 0 of AZD1222 vaccination. The source is an adult in good health. CDR3s include the opening cysteine and the closing phenylalanine or tryptophan. D genes are given only for firm matches. Clone size is stated in some rows and not others, as once, few, many or a class when expanded.

TRBJ2-3,TRBD2,14,.,TRBV5-1,TGCGCCAGCATTCCTAGCGGGGCCGGAGATACGCAGTATTTT,CASIPSGAGDTQYF
TRBJ2-1,.,13,.,TRBV7-2,TGTGCCAGCAGCCCCTTTTTATCAAATGAGCAGTTCTTC,CASSPFLSNEQFF
TRBJ1-6,TRBD1,15,.,TRBV7-9,TGTGCCAGCAGCTTCGGGACAGGGTCGAATTCACCCCTCCACTTT,CASSFGTGSNSPLHF
TRBJ2-5,.,12,.,TRBV18,TGTGCCAGCTCAGGGTACCAAGAGACCCAGTACTTC,CASSGYQETQYF
TRBJ2-5,TRBD2,18,.,TRBV19,TGTGCCAGTAGTACCTCAGCTTCTAGCGGGGGGGGCCTACAGACCCAGTACTTC,CASSTSASSGGGLQTQYF
TRBJ1-5,.,13,.,TRBV2,TGTGCCAGCAGTGAATTGGGATCCCAGCCCCAGCATTTT,CASSELGSQPQHF
TRBJ2-5,.,13,.,TRBV7-9,TGTGCCAGCAGCGAGATCAAGCTAGAGACCCAGTACTTC,CASSEIKLETQYF
TRBJ2-7,.,14,.,TRBV5-6,TGTGCCAGCAGCTTGGGAGCCAAATCCTACGAGCAGTACTTC,CASSLGAKSYEQYF
TRBJ1-1,TRBD1,15,.,TRBV7-3,TGTGCCAGCAGCTTAAGCGAACAGGGGGACACTGAAGCTTTCTTT,CASSLSEQGDTEAFF
TRBJ1-3,.,14,once,TRBV5-6,TGTGCCAGCAGGGACTATAGCTCTGGAAACACCATATATTTT,CASRDYSSGNTIYF
TRBJ2-5,TRBD2,17,.,TRBV4-1,TGCGCCAGCAGCCAGTCGCTGGTAGGGAGGGCCGGAGAGACCCAGTACTTC,CASSQSLVGRAGETQYF
TRBJ1-2,TRBD1,14,.,TRBV20-1,TGCAGTGCTAGTGGGGACAGGGCTAGGGATGGCTACACCTTC,CSASGDRARDGYTF
TRBJ1-4,.,15,.,TRBV3-1/TRBV3-2,TGTGCCAGCAGCCAAGCATCCCCAACTAATGAAAAACTGTTTTTT,CASSQASPTNEKLFF
TRBJ1-2,.,15,.,TRBV28,TGTGCCAGCATCAAGGGGGGCGAGACTTCCTATGGCTACACCTTC,CASIKGGETSYGYTF
TRBJ1-5,.,13,.,TRBV19,TGTGCCAGTAGTATTTGGTCCAGCGAGCCCCAGCATTTT,CASSIWSSEPQHF
TRBJ1-6,TRBD1,15,once,TRBV4-1,TGCGCCAGCAGCCACCCGGGACAGCCTAATTCACCCCTCCACTTT,CASSHPGQPNSPLHF
TRBJ1-6,.,13,.,TRBV5-1,TGCGCCAGCAATTCCGACAGAAACTCACCCCTCCACTTT,CASNSDRNSPLHF
TRBJ1-5,TRBD1,15,.,TRBV28,TGTGCCAGCAGTTTATGGGGACAGGCTCTTCAGCCCCAGCATTTT,CASSLWGQALQPQHF
TRBJ1-1,.,13,few,TRBV10-2,TGCGCCAGCAGGAAGGACATGAACACTGAAGCTTTCTTT,CASRKDMNTEAFF
TRBJ1-5,.,14,.,TRBV5-1,TGCGCCAGCTCGCGCGGGGGGAAGAATCAGCCCCAGCATTTT,CASSRGGKNQPQHF
TRBJ2-7,.,13,.,TRBV6-5,TGTGCCAGCCGGTCGCTAGCGCCCTACGAGCAGTACTTC,CASRSLAPYEQYF
TRBJ1-4,.,14,.,TRBV30,TGTGCCTGGCGTTTGAGGGGGACTAATGAAAAACTGTTTTTT,CAWRLRGTNEKLFF
TRBJ2-5,.,16,.,TRBV6-5,TGTGCCAGCAGTTACGGCGAGGGGGTGGCCCAAGAGACCCAGTACTTC,CASSYGEGVAQETQYF
TRBJ1-1,.,15,.,TRBV27,TGTGCCAGCAGTGGAAGCCCCTACATGAACACTGAAGCTTTCTTT,CASSGSPYMNTEAFF
TRBJ2-3,TRBD2,15,once,TRBV7-3,TGTGCCAGCAGCCCTAGCGGGGGGGCCTCAGATACGCAGTATTTT,CASSPSGGASDTQYF
TRBJ2-1,.,16,.,TRBV7-3,TGTGCCAGCAGCTTATTCTCCATGAGCTCCTACAATGAGCAGTTCTTC,CASSLFSMSSYNEQFF
TRBJ2-7,.,14,.,TRBV7-8,TGTGCCAGCAGTAGGGTAGGGAGCTCCTACGAGCAGTACTTC,CASSRVGSSYEQYF
TRBJ2-3,TRBD1,16,.,TRBV9,TGTGCCAGCAGCCAGCGTAGACAGGGGAGCACAGATACGCAGTATTTT,CASSQRRQGSTDTQYF
TRBJ1-4,.,14,.,TRBV28,TGTGCCAGCAGTCGCGGAGGGTTGGATGAAAAACTGTTTTTT,CASSRGGLDEKLFF
TRBJ1-5,TRBD1,15,.,TRBV19,TGTGCCAGTAGTGCGACAGGGAGTTGGCATCAGCCCCAGCATTTT,CASSATGSWHQPQHF